The source of this T cell receptor beta chain is a study of PD-1 blockade in classical Hodgkin lymphoma. Whole-study context: The study gave patients nivolumab 3 mg/kg intravenously every 2 weeks. Study outcomes and limitations: Researchers reported that CD4+ TCR diversity, though not CD8+, rose significantly by C4D1. Before treatment, TCR diversity in newly diagnosed patients was reportedly lower than in healthy donors. Newly diagnosed patients had diversity similar to the baseline diversity of complete responders.

Data came from immunoSEQ multiplex PCR; TCRdb stores just in-frame clones and leaves some out. The profile shows fewer than 45,000 clones, about 88% of them singletons. Autologous stem cell transplantation was followed by relapse in every patient, and brentuximab vedotin exposure varied. About this clone itself: Its antigen is as yet unknown.

Germline CDR1 is MNHNY and CDR2 is SVGAGI (reference sequence). This CDR3 is built from 16 residues. Trimming at V came to 6 bases and at J to 3 bases, leaving 11 bases not matched to a gene. The sequence was collected from a human donor with classical Hodgkin lymphoma. V usage is TRBV6-6 and J usage is TRBJ2-7, with 10 bases matching TRBD2. The sample consisted of peripheral blood mononuclear cells (PBMCs), taken before the second cycle of nivolumab. The CDR3 is CASSPSSGRRGYEQYF. CDR3 sequence (DNA): TGTGCCAGCAGCCCCTCTAGCGGGAGACGGGGCTACGAGCAGTACTTC.